This TCR beta chain was identified in a study of Ad26.COV2.S vaccination and SARS-CoV-2 variants (dated by TCRdb to the early 2020s). For context, the study as a whole: Vaccine-arm donors came from COV1001, a multicentre, randomized, double-blind, placebo-controlled phase I-IIa trial of Ad26.COV2.S in healthy adults. Dosing of Ad26.COV2.S was intramuscular, at either 5x10^10 or 1x10^11 viral particles, delivered as one shot or as two shots spaced 56 days apart. The TCR-sequenced set comprised approximately 30 samples: some 19 Ad26.COV2.S vaccine recipients, 5 placebo recipients and 8 SARS-CoV-2 convalescent individuals. Trial participants were randomized into five groups of five, in which low-dose or high-dose Ad26.COV2.S was given once or twice, or placebo was given on both occasions. Investigators did not know the trial group allocation while performing experiments and assessing outcomes. The specificity and breadth of SARS-CoV-2-reactive T cell receptors after Ad26.COV2.S vaccination were assessed by TCRbeta repertoire sequencing. Results and caveats for the whole study, not just this receptor: Non-spike TCR breadth was comparable between vaccine and placebo recipients, consistent with the vaccine containing only spike. Substantial breadth of spike-specific CD8+ and CD4+ T cell responses was reported after vaccination. It was noted by the authors that total T cell responses may have been underestimated by the TCR breadth and depth analyses. The study was not powered for comparison of responses between vaccine doses or regimens. Ad26.COV2.S recipients had higher spike-specific TCR breadth than placebo recipients (P = 0.0014).

The immunoSEQ Assay was the method used to sequence TCRbeta CDR3 regions. After extraction, genomic DNA underwent amplification by bias-controlled multiplex PCR, followed by high-throughput sequencing. As for the authors' bioinformatics: To quantify the absolute abundance of every unique TCRbeta CDR3 region, sequences were collapsed and filtered. T cell fraction was estimated by normalization of TCRbeta template counts to usable DNA, with usable DNA being measured through amplification of reference genes present in all nucleated cells. Repertoire TCRs were annotated as SARS-CoV-2-specific by exact matching of V gene, CDR3 amino acid sequence and J gene to a known reactive TCR set. The reference SARS-CoV-2 TCR set was obtained from MIRA and was filtered for enrichment in COVID-19-positive ImmuneCODE repertoires, whereby public or cross-reactive TCRs were removed. Based on the MIRA antigens, annotated TCRs were further analysed at the level of specific ORF or position within ORF. Breadth was defined as annotated unique rearrangements over total unique productive rearrangements; depth was the summed frequency of those rearrangements. Two-sided Wilcoxon rank-sum tests were applied when comparing TCR breadth between groups. Here the immuneACCESS table is served through TCRdb, limited to in-frame sequences with V and J called. Missing clones are a known gap in these copies; in checked studies unresolved V genes cover under half, and the rest lacks a known reason. V, J and clone size derive from that table, while D and trimming were established from the DNA sequence. The sample yields about 280,000 clones; around 87% were counted once. The ten most abundant clones make up less than 3.5% of the sample.

Spanning cysteine to phenylalanine, the CDR3 consists of 14 amino acids. The kept DNA is CDR3 alone, 42 bases in frame from the first base. The germline V gene sets CDR1 to MGHDK and CDR2 to SYGVNS. Trimming takes 2 bases from V and 2 bases from J, and the germline ends sit 10 bases apart. The treatment or condition tag for this specimen amounts to: some 20 received Ad26.COV2.S at low or high dose, single or two shots; five or six received placebo; per-sample allocation not given. For vaccine and placebo recipients, repertoires were sequenced using samples collected on day 63 after the first injection. In Cohort 1b, more than 20 adults aged 18-55 years were enrolled at a single site in Boston, USA, between 29 July and 7 August 2020. Ad26.COV2.S consisted of a replication-incompetent adenovirus type 26 vector by which a prefusion-stabilized SARS-CoV-2 spike protein from the original Wuhan strain was expressed.

Note on this clone: The specificity of this receptor is unknown. No base quality values were provided; no much bigger clone lies one nucleotide off.

The clonotype comes from a person between 18 and 59 years old who received the Ad26.COV2.S COVID-19 vaccine or a placebo. The rearrangement combines TRBV25-1 with TRBJ2-7; a weak D assignment points to TRBD1 (5 bases agree). This material consisted of peripheral blood, taken in a trial of Ad26.COV2.S vaccine versus placebo. The DNA is TGTGCCAGCAGTGAACAGGGTGGCCCCTACGAGCAGTACTTC. Its protein reads: CASSEQGGPYEQYF.